This T cell receptor (beta chain) emerged from a study of shared T cell receptors in the human thymus. Losses at the gene ends were 8 bases for V and 4 bases for J; bases not matched to a gene: 7. CDR1 and CDR2 from the germline V gene are LNHDA and SQIVND (reference sequence). The CDR3 spans 13 residues. This table comes from immunoSEQ multiplex PCR, and its TCRdb copy is limited to in-frame clones, with some not included. The sample carries some 660,000 clones, roughly 86% recorded once. The sample also formed part of further work on human thymus T cells. Turning to that study: Corrective cardiac surgery supplied the resected thymus tissue. An apparent bias in V and J gene usage was seen in thymic and blood repertoires. Thymic TCR repertoires of unrelated people reportedly overlapped highly.

This sequence joins TRBV19 and TRBJ1-2, with 7 bases aligning to TRBD1. Sequencing used thymocytes. The source is a boy younger than two with a congenital heart defect. The CDR3 DNA reads as TGTGCCAGTCAAAGGAGACAGGGCTATGGCTACACCTTC. The encoded protein is CASQRRQGYGYTF. Combining the CDR3 with reference TRBV19 and TRBJ1-2 gives the whole variable domain DGGITQSPKYLFRKEGQNVTLSCEQNLNHDAMYWYRQDPGQGLRLIYYSQIVNDFQKGDIAEGYSVSREKKESFPLTVTSAQKNPTAFYLCASQRRQGYGYTFGSGTRLTVV.